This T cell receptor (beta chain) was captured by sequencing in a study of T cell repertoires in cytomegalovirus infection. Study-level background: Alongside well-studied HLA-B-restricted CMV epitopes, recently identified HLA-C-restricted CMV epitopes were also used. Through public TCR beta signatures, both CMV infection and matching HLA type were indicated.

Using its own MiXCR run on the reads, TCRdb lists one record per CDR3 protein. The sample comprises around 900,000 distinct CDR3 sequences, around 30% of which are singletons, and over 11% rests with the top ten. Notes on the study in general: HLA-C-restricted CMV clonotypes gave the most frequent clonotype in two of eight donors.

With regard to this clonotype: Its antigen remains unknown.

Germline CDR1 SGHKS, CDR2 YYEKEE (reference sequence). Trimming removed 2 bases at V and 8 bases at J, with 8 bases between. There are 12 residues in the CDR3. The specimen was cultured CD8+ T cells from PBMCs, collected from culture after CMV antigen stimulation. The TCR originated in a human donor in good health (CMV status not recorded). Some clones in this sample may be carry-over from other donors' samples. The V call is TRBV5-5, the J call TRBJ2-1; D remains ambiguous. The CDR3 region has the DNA TGTGCCAGCAGCTTTCAAGTGGATGAGCAGTTCTTC. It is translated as CASSFQVDEQFF.